The rows below give T cell receptor beta chains drawn from one sample of a study of metastatic and nonmetastatic thyroid tumors. TCRdb reprocessed the PCR reads via MiXCR. Of about 20,000 clones in the sample, around 20% were seen once. Material for sequencing was adjacent normal tissue. The receptors shown here come from a male donor with papillary thyroid cancer or a benign thyroid nodule (not recorded which). Some clones in this sample may be carry-over from other donors' samples. The CDR3 runs from the conserved cysteine through the conserved F or W. Fields, in order: V gene, clone size, D gene, J gene, CDR3 protein, CDR3 DNA. A D gene is named only where the DNA matches it firmly. Rows give clone size only sometimes, using once, few, many, or a class for an expanded clone.

TRBV7-3	few	NA	TRBJ2-1	CASSLTRDSGTKFF	TGTGCCAGCAGCTTAACTAGGGATAGTGGGACCAAGTTCTTC
TRBV2	NA	NA	TRBJ2-3	CAGWNQSPTDKQYF	TGTGCCGGATGGAACCAATCCCCCACAGATAAGCAGTATTTT
TRBV11-2	once	TRBD1	TRBJ2-1	CSSSLEQGARYNEQFF	TGTTCCAGCAGCTTAGAACAGGGGGCTCGTTACAATGAGCAGTTCTTC
TRBV6-6	many	TRBD2	TRBJ2-2	CASSTSGLAGGGNTGELFF	TGTGCCAGCAGTACCTCGGGACTAGCGGGGGGGGGGAACACCGGGGAGCTGTTTTTT
TRBV20-1	many	TRBD2	TRBJ2-2	CSARDQAGVGTGELFF	TGCAGTGCTAGAGATCAAGCGGGAGTTGGGACCGGGGAGCTGTTTTTT
TRBV28	many	NA	TRBJ2-4	CASSLSTGLAKNIQYF	TGTGCCAGCAGTTTATCAACGGGCCTAGCCAAAAACATTCAGTACTTC
TRBV27	NA	NA	TRBJ2-3	CAISSPLGTDTQYF	TGCGCCATCAGTTCACCACTGGGCACAGATACGCAGTATTTT
TRBV29-1	NA	NA	TRBJ1-2	CSVVAGSGYTF	TGCAGCGTTGTGGCCGGGAGCGGCTACACCTTC
TRBV6-5	NA	NA	TRBJ1-4	CANSNPGGEKLFF	TGTGCCAACAGCAATCCGGGAGGGGAAAAACTGTTTTTT
TRBV5-1	many	NA	TRBJ2-5	CASTPASPNGAQYF	TGCGCCAGCACCCCGGCTAGCCCGAATGGGGCCCAGTACTTC
TRBV20-1	many	NA	TRBJ2-1	CSARDGSLSEQFF	TGCAGTGCTAGAGATGGGTCTCTCAGTGAGCAGTTCTTC
TRBV12-3/TRBV12-4	NA	NA	TRBJ1-2	CASSHGVGGGYGYTF	TGTGCCAGCAGCCACGGTGTGGGGGGTGGCTACGGCTACACCTTC
TRBV6-1	few	NA	TRBJ2-2	CASIFWGASTGELFF	TGTGCCAGCATCTTCTGGGGGGCAAGCACCGGGGAGCTGTTTTTT
TRBV5-1	many	NA	TRBJ2-5	CASSLRGETQYF	TGCGCCAGCAGCTTACGGGGGGAGACCCAGTACTTC
TRBV19	many	NA	TRBJ2-3	CASSNQGSDTQYF	TGTGCCAGCTCGAATCAGGGGTCAGATACGCAGTATTTT
TRBV5-1	many	NA	TRBJ2-5	CASSLDTVQETQYF	TGCGCCAGCAGCTTGGATACGGTCCAAGAGACCCAGTACTTC
TRBV20-1	NA	TRBD2	TRBJ2-5	CSASLRGRAGGEETQYF	TGCAGTGCCTCTCTCCGGGGGAGGGCCGGCGGTGAGGAGACCCAGTACTTC
TRBV20-1	NA	NA	TRBJ2-3	CSASMSVADTQYF	TGTAGTGCTAGTATGTCGGTGGCAGATACGCAGTATTTT
TRBV4-2	many	TRBD1	TRBJ1-2	CASSQGPGQPANYGYTF	TGTGCCAGCAGCCAGGGGCCGGGACAGCCCGCTAACTATGGCTACACCTTC
TRBV5-1	many	TRBD1	TRBJ2-7	CASSPRGPDRAEQYF	TGCGCCAGCAGCCCACGGGGCCCCGACAGGGCCGAGCAGTACTTC
TRBV5-4	few	NA	TRBJ2-3	CASSLIGAPSRTDTQYF	TGTGCCAGCAGCTTGATCGGAGCCCCTAGCCGCACAGATACGCAGTATTTT
TRBV6-1	NA	NA	TRBJ2-3	CASIGFDTQYF	TGTGCCAGCATCGGTTTCGATACGCAGTATTTT